This note documents a single T cell receptor beta chain sequence. Produced via immunoSEQ multiplex PCR; TCRdb's table is partial and in-frame only. This table has approximately 220,000 clones, 85% to 90% appearing once. These data originate in a study of blood T cell repertoires in COVID-19. Participant ages covered 18 to 89 years across about two dozen US areas. Sequenced material: PBMCs or T cells enriched from blood (not recorded which). The source is a man aged 25 to 40 who had been exposed to COVID-19.

DNA for the CDR3: TGTGCCAGCAGCCAAGTTGGGGGGACAGGCTCTGGAAACACCATATATTTT. This gives the protein CASSQVGGTGSGNTIYF. The gene calls are TRBV4-2 and TRBJ1-3, with 8 bases that match TRBD1. The CDR3 runs to 17 residues. Germline-derived CDR1 and CDR2 are LGHNA and YNFKEQ. V was pared by 1 base and J by 0 bases, with 5 bases of the junction left unmatched.